The 18 T cell receptor beta chains presented below share a single source sample, sequenced in a study of blood T cell repertoires in COVID-19. The method was immunoSEQ multiplex PCR; TCRdb's version includes in-frame clones alone and lacks a portion of them. Of roughly 450,000 clones detected, roughly 91% appear once; the ten largest clones hold about 0.6%. The sample comprised PBMCs or T cells enriched from blood (not recorded which). These receptors all come from a man between 18 and 29 years old who had recovered from COVID-19.

The chain uses TRBV13 and TRBJ1-4, with D possibly matching TRBD1 (6 bases). The CDR3 contains 13 residues. CDR1 is PRHDT and CDR2 is FYEKMQ in the germline V gene (reference sequence). The V end lost 2 bases, the J end lost 8 bases, and 9 bases lay between the germline ends. CDR3 region: CASSLKGDEKLFF. CDR3 nucleotides: TGTGCCAGCAGCTTAAAGGGGGACGAAAAACTGTTTTTT.

The genes are TRBV11-2 and TRBJ2-7; tentatively, D is TRBD1 (6 bases). The germline V and J ends were trimmed by 3 bases and 1 base, with 7 bases remaining between them. CDR3 size: 13 residues. Germline V gives CDR1 SGHAT, CDR2 FQNNGV. CDR3 loop: CASSFTGSYEQYF. The CDR3 DNA follows: TGTGCCAGCAGCTTCACAGGGTCCTACGAGCAGTACTTC. Full variable domain (rest looked up from reference TRBV11-2 and TRBJ2-7): EAGVAQSPRYKIIEKRQSVAFWCNPISGHATLYWYQQILGQGPKLLIQFQNNGVVDDSQLPKDRFSAERLKGVDSTLKIQPAKLEDSAVYLCASSFTGSYEQYFGPGTRLTVT.

The gene calls are TRBV10-3 and TRBJ1-4; 7 positions agree with TRBD1. CDR3 size: 13 residues. V was clipped by 6 bases and J by 3 bases; unmatched bases: 1. CDR1 and CDR2 from the germline V gene are ENHRY and SYGVKD. CDR3 residues: CAIRDRANEKLFF. For the CDR3, the DNA is TGTGCCATCAGAGACAGGGCTAATGAAAAACTGTTTTTT.

The rearrangement uses TRBV5-1 and TRBJ2-7; 7 bases are a match to TRBD1. The CDR3 consists of 14 residues. Trimming at V came to 2 bases and at J to 5 bases, leaving 7 bases not matched to a gene. Germline V CDR1 and CDR2: SGHRS, YFSETQ. CDR3 nucleotides: TGCGCCAGCAGCTTACTACAGGGGTCCCACGAGCAGTACTTC. Protein sequence: CASSLLQGSHEQYF. Using reference TRBV5-1 and TRBJ2-7 for the parts outside the CDR3, the full variable domain is KAGVTQTPRYLIKTRGQQVTLSCSPISGHRSVSWYQQTPGQGLQFLFEYFSETQRNKGNFPGRFSGRQFSNSRSEMNVSTLELGDSALYLCASSLLQGSHEQYFGPGTRLTVT.

In its sample, this clone was seen once. This chain joins TRBV2 and TRBJ1-5, with a possible D match to TRBD1 (6 bases). Trimming stripped 6 bases from V and 0 bases from J, with 12 bases between. CDR3 length: 15 amino acids. From germline, CDR1 is SNHLY and CDR2 FYNNEI. This CDR3 is CASRVDRPSNQPQHF. The CDR3 DNA sequence: TGTGCCAGCAGGGTGGACAGACCTAGCAATCAGCCCCAGCATTTT.

The chain couples TRBV9 to TRBJ1-3, with TRBD1 matching over 9 bases. With V trimmed by 4 bases and J by 0 bases, 5 bases remained unmatched. CDR1 is SGDLS, CDR2 YYNGEE, per germline. The CDR3 runs 16 residues. The CDR3 loop is CASSSGQGLSGNTIYF. The CDR3 DNA is TGTGCCAGCAGCTCGGGACAGGGCCTCTCTGGAAACACCATATATTTT.

V and J are TRBV7-6 and TRBJ1-6; D unclear. The V end lost 4 bases, the J end lost 0 bases, and 13 bases lay between the germline ends. Germline V gene sequence: CDR1 SGHVS, CDR2 FNYEAQ. The CDR3 extends over 17 amino acids. CDR3 nucleotides: TGTGCCAGCAGCTCCGACTTGGTTAGCTCCTATAATTCACCCCTCCACTTT. Its protein product is CASSSDLVSSYNSPLHF. Full variable domain (remainder filled in from reference TRBV7-6 and TRBJ1-6): GAGVSQSPRYKVTKRGQDVALRCDPISGHVSLYWYRQALGQGPEFLTYFNYEAQQDKSGLPNDRFSAERPEGSISTLTIQRTEQRDSAMYRCASSSDLVSSYNSPLHFGNGTRLTVT.

The chain joins TRBV6-5 to TRBJ1-1, with 7 bases lining up with TRBD1. This CDR3 is 16 amino acids long. The germline CDR1 and CDR2 sequences are MNHEY and SVGAGI. Germline trimming cut 3 bases from V and 10 bases from J; bases unmatched to any gene: 17. The CDR3 DNA reads TGTGCCAGCAGTTATGACCCCCCGGGACAGTTGCCCCTAGCTTTCTTT. Translated: CASSYDPPGQLPLAFF.

This clone appeared a single time. The chain combines TRBV3-1 (or the pseudogene TRBV3-2) with TRBJ2-1; 7 bases map to TRBD2. The CDR3 runs 16 residues. CDR1 and CDR2 (germline): LGHDT, YNNKEL (reference sequence). Unmatched junction bases numbered 6, after V lost 0 bases and J lost 4 bases. The CDR3 spells CASSQDGAGAYNEQFF. The CDR3 region has the DNA TGTGCCAGCAGCCAAGACGGGGCGGGAGCGTACAATGAGCAGTTCTTC.

The chain combines TRBV3-1 (or the pseudogene TRBV3-2) with TRBJ2-7; 11 bases fit TRBD1. V dropped 9 bases and J dropped 5; count of bases not matched to a gene: 3. Germline assignment: CDR1 LGHDT and CDR2 YNNKEL (reference sequence). The CDR3 covers 12 residues. The CDR3, as DNA: TGTGCCAGTAGGACAGGGGGCCACGAGCAGTACTTC. It yields the protein CASRTGGHEQYF.

The chain has TRBV6-1 and TRBJ2-7, with 9 bases matching TRBD2. This CDR3 spans 17 amino acids. J lost 4 bases, V lost 2 bases, and 12 bases had no gene match. Germline V gene data show CDR1 as MNHNS and CDR2 as SASEGT. CDR3 sequence: CASSERGDGLAFYEQYF. The DNA of the CDR3 is TGTGCCAGCAGTGAAAGAGGGGACGGACTAGCGTTTTACGAGCAGTACTTC.

This chain connects TRBV11-2 to TRBJ1-4; TRBD1 matches 7 bases. The CDR3 runs to 14 residues. The trim removed 6 bases at V and 5 bases at J, leaving 6 bases unmatched. Germline V gives CDR1 SGHAT, CDR2 FQNNGV. The CDR3 spells CASSNRGRNEKLFF. The CDR3, as DNA: TGTGCCAGCAGTAACAGGGGAAGGAATGAAAAACTGTTTTTT.

This sequence joins TRBV3-1 (or the pseudogene TRBV3-2) and TRBJ1-1, with 8 bases that match TRBD1. The CDR3 length is 14 residues. V trimming: 3 bases; J trimming: 5 bases; junction bases outside the gene matches: 5. Germline V gene sequence: CDR1 LGHDT, CDR2 YNNKEL (reference sequence). CDR3 nucleotide sequence: TGTGCCAGCAGCCAGGAACACAGGGGGACTGAAGCTTTCTTT. This encodes CASSQEHRGTEAFF.

The chain joins TRBV28 to TRBJ1-5; tentatively, D is TRBD1 (6 bases). CDR3 length: 17 amino acids. From germline, CDR1 is MDHEN and CDR2 SYDVKM. The V gene lost 7 bases and the J gene lost 5 bases, with 24 bases spanning the gap. In DNA, the CDR3 is TGTGCCAGCATTCCTTTCTACAGGGTGGAGGCGGATCAGCCCCAGCATTTT. Its protein product is CASIPFYRVEADQPQHF.

On this clone: Other DNA sequences in the same sample also yield this CDR3. This chain joins TRBV5-1 and TRBJ2-2; 9 nucleotides agree with TRBD1. The ends lost 3 bases at V and 5 bases at J; junction bases unmatched: 2. The CDR3 runs to 14 residues. Germline lookup yields CDR1 SGHRS and CDR2 YFSETQ. The DNA of the CDR3 is TGCGCCAGCAGCTGGACAGGGGATACCGGGGAGCTGTTTTTT. Its protein is CASSWTGDTGELFF.

J is TRBJ1-5 and V is TRBV5-8; no definite D call. Trimming took off 2 bases at V and 3 bases at J, with 15 bases between the two ends. CDR1 and CDR2 (germline): SGHTS, YDEGEE. CDR3 size: 16 residues. The chain's CDR3 is CASSLRIITANQPQHF. The DNA of the CDR3 is TGTGCCAGCAGCTTACGTATAATAACAGCCAATCAGCCCCAGCATTTT.

The rearrangement links TRBV15 to TRBJ1-4, with D possibly being TRBD1 (5 bases). CDR3 length equals 14 residues. Germline V CDR1 and CDR2: LNHNV, YYDKDF (reference sequence). Trimming took off 8 bases at V and 8 bases at J, with 18 bases between the two ends. The CDR3 DNA reads TGTGCCACCGGGTCCCGGCAGGGCAGGGAAAAACTGTTTTTT. It encodes CATGSRQGREKLFF.

The chain couples TRBV24-1 to TRBJ2-7; 7 bases are shared with TRBD1. Losses at the gene ends were 4 bases for V and 5 bases for J; bases not matched to a gene: 4. CDR1 and CDR2 from the germline V gene are KGHDR and SFDVKD. The CDR3 has 13 residues. This CDR3 is CATSEDRFDEQYF. DNA of the CDR3: TGTGCCACCAGTGAGGACAGGTTCGACGAGCAGTACTTC.